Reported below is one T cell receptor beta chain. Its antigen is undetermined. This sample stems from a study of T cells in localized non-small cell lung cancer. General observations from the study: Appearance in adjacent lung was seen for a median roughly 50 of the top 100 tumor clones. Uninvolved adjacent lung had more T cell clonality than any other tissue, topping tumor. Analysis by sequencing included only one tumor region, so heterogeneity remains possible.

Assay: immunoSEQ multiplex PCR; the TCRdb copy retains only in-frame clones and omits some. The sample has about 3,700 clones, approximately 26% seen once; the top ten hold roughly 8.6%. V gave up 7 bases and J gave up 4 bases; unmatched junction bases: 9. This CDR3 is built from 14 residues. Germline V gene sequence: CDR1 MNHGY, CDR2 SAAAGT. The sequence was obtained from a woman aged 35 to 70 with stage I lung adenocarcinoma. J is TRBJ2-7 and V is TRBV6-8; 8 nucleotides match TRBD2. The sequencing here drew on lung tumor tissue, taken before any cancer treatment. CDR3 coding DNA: TGTGCCAGCACGGTGGAGGCGGGGGGTTACGAGCAGTACTTC. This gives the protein CASTVEAGGYEQYF.